This TCR beta chain comes out of a study of blood T cell repertoires in COVID-19. This clone occurred once. The V gene lost 2 bases and the J gene lost 0 bases, with 10 bases spanning the gap. This CDR3 region has 15 residues. Germline-derived CDR1 and CDR2 are MNHNY and SVGAGI (reference sequence). TCRdb's table, derived via immunoSEQ multiplex PCR, lists solely in-frame clones and lacks some. This sample has some 30,000 clones; approximately 85% occur once, and the top ten carry under 7.5%. The source material was peripheral blood. The rearrangement joins TRBV6-6 to TRBJ2-5; possibly TRBD2 for D (6 bases). The origin of this receptor is a man in his 60s with active COVID-19. The CDR3 DNA reads TGTGCCAGCAGTTACGGCGGGAAAAACCAAGAGACCCAGTACTTC. The encoded protein is CASSYGGKNQETQYF.